This entry is about one T cell receptor beta chain. Its target is not known. These data belong to a study of T cell clonotyping in hematopoietic cell transplantation. Study information: Cytoreduction preceded collection of pretransplant recipient samples. Whole-study findings and limits: At the given depth, recipient repertoires were over 97% de novo clonotypes.

Time point indicated: recipient sample about 28 days before transplant, after cytoreduction. Recipients were bled about 28 days pretransplant and at posttransplant days 30, 100, 180. This table comes from immunoSEQ multiplex PCR, and its TCRdb copy is limited to in-frame clones, with some not included. The data show more than 70,000 clones, less than 96% seen once. The J segment lost 4 bases and the V segment lost 0 bases, leaving 8 bases of the junction unmatched. Germline-derived CDR1 and CDR2 are SGHAT and FQDESV (reference sequence). The CDR3 length is 16 residues. J is TRBJ1-2 and V is TRBV11-1, with TRBD1 matching over 7 bases. Sequenced material: peripheral blood mononuclear cells, taken before stem cell transplant. This sequence originates from a woman aged 45-65 years with acute myeloid leukemia. Some clones in this sample may be carry-over from other donors' samples. The CDR3 region has the DNA TGTGCCAGCAGCTTAGCTGGAACAGGGGCTGGCTATGGCTACACCTTC. Protein: CASSLAGTGAGYGYTF.